The 8 T cell receptor beta chains below all came from one sample that was sequenced in a study of T-cell reconstitution after alpha-beta-depleted transplantation in children. Preparing the TCRbeta library involved the use of unique molecular identifiers. TCRdb redid the calling of the PCR reads with MiXCR, one entry per CDR3 protein. The sample gives 190,000 or so distinct CDR3 sequences, more than 14% of which show up once; approximately 13% is in the top ten. The sample here was PBMCs from the stem cell graft donor, taken from the stem cell graft. The origin of the receptors is a human donor who donated a stem cell graft to a child with acute lymphoblastic leukemia.

This clonotype was found a few times. The chain recombines TRBV20-1 with TRBJ2-1, with 8 bases aligning to TRBD2. CDR3 size: 17 residues. Trimming at V came to 3 bases and at J to 1 base, leaving 11 bases not matched to a gene. Germline V lookup: CDR1 DFQATT, CDR2 SNEGSKA (reference sequence). The CDR3 nucleotides are TGCAGTGCTAGTTGGCTAGCGGGCTGGGAGTCCTACAATGAGCAGTTCTTC. Encoded protein: CSASWLAGWESYNEQFF.

V usage is TRBV28 and J usage is TRBJ2-7; D uncertain. The germline V gene has CDR1 MDHEN and CDR2 SYDVKM. The CDR3 is made up of 14 amino acids. V shed 3 bases and J shed 4 bases, with 13 bases lying between them. The chain's CDR3 is CASSLRRGWYEQYF. The CDR3 coding sequence is TGTGCCAGCAGTTTGCGTAGAGGTTGGTACGAGCAGTACTTC.

In its sample, this clonotype was seen many times. The chain has TRBV11-3 and TRBJ2-1; a weak D match, TRBD2 (5 bases). The V gene lost 2 bases and the J gene lost 8 bases, with 16 bases spanning the gap. In germline, CDR1 is SGHNT, CDR2 YENEEA. The CDR3 length is 15 residues. CDR3 bases: TGTGCCAGCAGCTTAACTTCGGGATGGTCGGATGAGCAGTTCTTC. This translates into CASSLTSGWSDEQFF. The full variable domain, its missing parts supplied by reference TRBV11-3 and TRBJ2-1, is EAGVVQSPRYKIIEKKQPVAFWCNPISGHNTLYWYLQNLGQGPELLIRYENEEAVDDSQLPKDRFSAERLKGVDSTLKIQPAELGDSAVYLCASSLTSGWSDEQFFGPGTRLTVL.

This chain uses TRBV6-5 with TRBJ1-4; the D is unclear. Germline V CDR1 and CDR2: MNHEY, SVGAGI. The CDR3 is 14 residues long. Trimming cost V 8 bases and J 8 bases, with 18 bases left between them. The CDR3 spells CASREGFLGEKLFF. The CDR3 DNA reads as TGTGCCAGCCGTGAAGGATTTTTGGGAGAAAAACTGTTTTTT.

This clonotype was recorded at least ten times. The chain uses TRBV25-1 and TRBJ1-1; 11 nucleotides match TRBD1. Germline assignment: CDR1 MGHDK and CDR2 SYGVNS. The CDR3 length is 20 residues. With 4 bases clipped from V and 1 base from J, the junction kept 17 bases outside the gene matches. As DNA, the CDR3 is TGTGCCAGCAGTGTCGAGGCGGTAACCGGGACAGGGGGACCGAACACTGAAGCTTTCTTT. This translates into CASSVEAVTGTGGPNTEAFF.

The chain couples TRBV6-2 or TRBV6-3 to TRBJ2-1; TRBD2 matches 14 bases. The V segment lost 6 bases and the J segment 6 bases; nucleotides outside the gene matches: 10. CDR3 size: 17 residues. Germline assignment: CDR1 MNHEY and CDR2 SVGEGT. The CDR3 nucleotides are TGTGCCAGCAGCCCGACTAGCGGGAGGGCCTTCGGCAATGAGCAGTTCTTC. As protein: CASSPTSGRAFGNEQFF.

Concerning this clonotype itself: A much larger clone is a single base away; this may be a read error. The chain has TRBV20-1 and TRBJ1-1; D possibly corresponds to TRBD1 (5 bases). CDR1 DFQATT and CDR2 SNEGSKA come from the germline V gene (reference sequence). There are 16 residues in the CDR3. In DNA, the CDR3 is TGCTGTGCTATCCCCTCCCGGGGGAGGGGGAACACTGAAGCTTTCTTT. This sequence encodes CCAIPSRGRGNTEAFF.

In this sample, this clonotype turned up many times. The chain is built from TRBV12-3 or TRBV12-4 and TRBJ1-4, with D perhaps TRBD1 (6 bases). With 3 bases removed from V and 8 bases from J, the gap between germline ends came to 13 bases. The CDR3 has 14 residues. The CDR3 DNA is TGTGCCAGCAGTTTCCTGGGGGCAGGAGAAAAACTGTTTTTT. Its translation is CASSFLGAGEKLFF.